The sequence of this TCR beta chain was determined in a study of T cells in Graves' hyperthyroidism and ophthalmopathy. Researchers amplified the TCR beta CDR3 regions from RNA transcripts. HTBI primers were used for first-round RT-PCR of the TCR CDR3. One entry per CDR3 protein results from TCRdb running MiXCR on the multiplex PCR reads. The sample holds approximately 400,000 distinct CDR3 sequences; less than 15% are singletons and the top ten take 20%. The CDR3 length is 17 residues. J was trimmed by 0 bases and V by 3 bases; bases with no gene match: 10. Germline V gene sequence: CDR1 DFQATT, CDR2 SNEGSKA (reference sequence). In this sample, this clonotype turned up many times.

The sequenced sample was blood. This sequence joins TRBV20-1 and TRBJ2-1; TRBD2 matches at 8 bases. This clonotype was obtained from a man aged 25 to 40 with Graves' hyperthyroidism that later progressed to Graves' ophthalmopathy. The chain's CDR3 is CSARAGGGKSSYNEQFF. CDR3 in DNA: TGCAGTGCTAGGGCCGGGGGGGGTAAGAGCTCCTACAATGAGCAGTTCTTC.